One sample yielded the 27 T cell receptor beta chains listed below, sequenced in a study of shared clonotypes between healthy human individuals. The assay was immunoSEQ multiplex PCR, and TCRdb's table has in-frame clones only and misses some. Of around 180,000 clones listed, over 85% are singletons. The sequencing input was naive CD4+ T cells sorted from blood. Subset specified: CD45RA+ positively selected. Receptors originate from a woman younger than 45 in good health.

V usage is TRBV19 and J usage is TRBJ1-5, with D uncertain. CDR1 and CDR2 (germline): LNHDA, SQIVND (reference sequence). Trimming left V 6 bases short and J 7 bases short, with 16 bases between. CDR3 length: 14 amino acids. CDR3 coding DNA: TGTGCCAGTAGAGAGCCGTGGAGAGACCAGCCCCAGCATTTT. Amino acids: CASREPWRDQPQHF.

The chain joins TRBV19 to TRBJ2-6; 9 positions agree with TRBD1. Trimming at V came to 4 bases and at J to 1 base, leaving 5 bases not matched to a gene. Germline V gene data show CDR1 as LNHDA and CDR2 as SQIVND (reference sequence). This CDR3 has 17 amino acids. CDR3 amino acids: CASSTGTGRSGANVLTF. The DNA for the CDR3 is TGTGCCAGTAGTACCGGGACAGGGCGGTCTGGGGCCAACGTCCTGACTTTC.

The V call is TRBV28, the J call TRBJ1-1; the D is unclear. The V gene's germline CDR1 is MDHEN and CDR2 SYDVKM. The length of the CDR3 is 12 residues. V dropped 6 bases and J dropped 13 bases, with 18 bases sitting between them. The CDR3 here is CASSPPIKRDFF. The CDR3 coding sequence is TGTGCCAGCAGCCCACCTATTAAGAGGGATTTCTTT. The full variable domain, rest sourced from reference TRBV28 and TRBJ1-1, is DVKVTQSSRYLVKRTGEKVFLECVQDMDHENMFWYRQDPGLGLRLIYFSYDVKMKEKGDIPEGYSVSREKKERFSLILESASTNQTSMYLCASSPPIKRDFFGQGTRLTVV.

The rearrangement joins TRBV15 to TRBJ1-5; no firm D call. CDR3 length: 12 residues. Germline-derived CDR1 and CDR2 are LNHNV and YYDKDF (reference sequence). V was trimmed by 6 bases and J by 4 bases, leaving 7 bases between them. The CDR3 loop reads CATRQRNQPQHF. Written as DNA, the CDR3 is TGTGCCACCAGGCAGAGGAATCAGCCCCAGCATTTT.

The V call is TRBV4-2, the J call TRBJ2-2; D is perhaps TRBD2 (6 bases). Germline V gene sequence: CDR1 LGHNA, CDR2 YNFKEQ. The V end lost 0 bases, the J end lost 6 bases, and 17 bases lay between the germline ends. The CDR3 runs to 17 residues. CDR3 in DNA: TGTGCCAGCAGCCAAGATTGGGCGACTAGTCTCGCCGGGGAGCTGTTTTTT. Translation gives CASSQDWATSLAGELFF.

The chain has TRBV18 and TRBJ2-6; D tentatively fits TRBD1 or TRBD2 (5 bases each). V was shortened by 0 bases and J by 0 bases, with 12 bases between the two germline ends. The CDR3 contains 18 residues. Germline V CDR1 and CDR2: KGHSH, LQKENI. DNA for the CDR3: TGTGCCAGCTCACCACCGGGACGCTTATTCTCTGGGGCCAACGTCCTGACTTTC. Amino acids: CASSPPGRLFSGANVLTF.

V is TRBV27 and J is TRBJ1-2; no reliable D call. V was clipped by 7 bases and J by 3 bases, with 18 bases between them. Germline CDR1 reads MNHEY; CDR2 reads SMNVEV (reference sequence). The CDR3 sequence is 15 residues long. The CDR3 DNA reads TGTGCCAGCAAATCACACTTCGCACCCGACTATGGCTACACCTTC. Translated, it gives CASKSHFAPDYGYTF.

DNA for the CDR3: TGTGCCAGTAGCCAACAGGGCAGGGGCACTGAAGCTTTCTTT. Amino acid sequence: CASSQQGRGTEAFF. The chain uses TRBV19 and TRBJ1-1, with a weak D call TRBD1 (6 bases). The CDR3 runs to 14 residues. CDR1 is LNHDA, CDR2 SQIVND, per germline (reference sequence). V was trimmed by 6 bases and J by 4 bases, leaving 15 bases between them.

The rearrangement uses TRBV5-5 and TRBJ1-2; D perhaps matches TRBD1 (6 bases). V lost 1 base to trimming and J lost 8 bases, with 15 bases between them. This CDR3 spans 14 amino acids. Germline V lookup: CDR1 SGHKS, CDR2 YYEKEE (reference sequence). CDR3 sequence reads: CASSLNPGAGGYTF. CDR3 sequence (DNA): TGTGCCAGCAGCTTGAATCCGGGGGCAGGAGGCTACACCTTC.

This clone showed up just once. This chain links TRBV11-2 with TRBJ2-7; maybe TRBD2 (6 bases). The germline CDR1 and CDR2 sequences are SGHAT and FQNNGV. The germline V and J ends were trimmed by 5 bases and 4 bases, with 21 bases remaining between them. The CDR3 totals 16 residues. CDR3 region: CASSALTSQRGYEQYF. CDR3 in DNA: TGTGCCAGCAGCGCCTTGACTAGTCAGAGGGGATACGAGCAGTACTTC.

The chain employs TRBV19 and TRBJ2-1, with 10 nucleotides matching TRBD2. The CDR3 is made up of 15 amino acids. Looked up from germline, CDR1 is LNHDA and CDR2 is SQIVND (reference sequence). V was clipped by 5 bases and J by 4 bases; unmatched bases: 5. The chain's CDR3 is CASSLSGRHYNEQFF. DNA of the CDR3: TGTGCCAGTAGTCTTAGCGGGAGGCATTACAATGAGCAGTTCTTC.

The rearrangement joins TRBV5-1 to TRBJ2-7; 13 nucleotides agree with TRBD2. The J segment lost 1 base and the V segment lost 2 bases, leaving 3 bases of the junction unmatched. CDR3 size: 16 residues. The germline CDR1 and CDR2 sequences are SGHRS and YFSETQ. CDR3 coding DNA: TGCGCCAGCAGCTTAGCGGGACTAGCGGGATCCTACGAGCAGTACTTC. This codes for CASSLAGLAGSYEQYF.

This rearrangement joins TRBV5-6 to TRBJ1-5; no reliable D call. The germline gives CDR1 SGHDT, CDR2 YYEEEE. V lost 2 bases to trimming and J lost 2 bases, with 5 bases between them. The CDR3 runs 13 residues. The CDR3 sequence is CASSLRGNQPQHF. The CDR3 region has the DNA TGTGCCAGCAGCTTAAGAGGCAATCAGCCCCAGCATTTT.

The rearrangement links TRBV4-1 to TRBJ1-5; the match to TRBD1 covers 9 bases. The ends lost 0 bases at V and 7 bases at J; junction bases unmatched: 4. CDR3 length: 15 amino acids. Germline V gene data show CDR1 as MGHRA and CDR2 as YSYEKL. This CDR3 is CASSQDTTGGQPQHF. CDR3 bases: TGCGCCAGCAGCCAAGATACAACAGGGGGCCAGCCCCAGCATTTT.

This chain uses TRBV6-1 with TRBJ1-1; D uncertain. The CDR3 totals 13 residues. CDR1 and CDR2 (germline): MNHNS, SASEGT. V lost 6 bases to trimming and J lost 9 bases, with 17 bases between them. The CDR3 region is CASSESSSVQAFF. CDR3 sequence (DNA): TGTGCCAGCAGCGAGTCTAGTTCCGTTCAAGCTTTCTTT.

Here the CDR3 DNA reads TGTGCCAGCAGGCGAAGACAGGTGGCAGAGACCCAGTACTTC. Translation gives CASRRRQVAETQYF. The chain links TRBV4-2 to TRBJ2-5; the D gene is possibly TRBD1 (6 bases). This CDR3 comprises 14 residues. Germline V lookup: CDR1 LGHNA, CDR2 YNFKEQ. The V end lost 6 bases, the J end lost 4 bases, and 15 bases lay between the germline ends.

The rearrangement links TRBV28 to TRBJ1-4; D is unclear. The length of the CDR3 is 14 residues. Germline CDR1 is MDHEN and CDR2 is SYDVKM. Deletions cut 5 bases from V and 8 bases from J, with 15 bases between. The CDR3 DNA reads TGTGCCAGCAGTCCCCCAGAGGTAGGAGAAAAACTGTTTTTT. It yields the protein CASSPPEVGEKLFF.

V usage is TRBV7-2 and J usage is TRBJ1-3, with TRBD1 identical over 7 bases. There are 15 residues in the CDR3. CDR1 is SGHTA and CDR2 is FQGNSA in the germline V gene. The V segment lost 5 bases and the J segment 4 bases; nucleotides outside the gene matches: 8. CDR3 sequence reads: CASSRLGQSGNTIYF. The CDR3, as DNA: TGTGCCAGCAGCCGCCTGGGACAGTCGGGAAACACCATATATTTT.

The chain carries TRBV7-2 and TRBJ2-5; D possibly corresponds to TRBD1 (6 bases). The germline gives CDR1 SGHTA, CDR2 FQGNSA. Trimming left V 1 base short and J 13 bases short, with 25 bases between. The CDR3 spans 16 residues. CDR3: CASSLGGSAQGYERYF. In DNA, the CDR3 is TGTGCCAGCAGCTTAGGAGGTTCGGCCCAGGGGTACGAGCGGTACTTC.

This clone was recorded only once. The chain uses TRBV7-8 and TRBJ2-3; D possibly corresponds to TRBD2 (5 bases). Germline V gene lookup returns CDR1 SGHVS and CDR2 FQNEAQ. Trimming pared 4 bases from V and 3 bases from J, leaving 17 bases between. The CDR3 is 16 residues long. The CDR3 nucleotides are TGTGCCAGCAGCTCCCGCGTAAAGCGGCAAACAGATACGCAGTATTTT. Translated: CASSSRVKRQTDTQYF. Using reference TRBV7-8 and TRBJ2-3 for the parts outside the CDR3, the full variable domain is GAGVSQSPRYKVAKRGQDVALRCDPISGHVSLFWYQQALGQGPEFLTYFQNEAQLDKSGLPSDRFFAERPEGSVSTLKIQRTQQEDSAVYLCASSSRVKRQTDTQYFGPGTRLTVL.

V gene TRBV5-1 combines with J gene TRBJ2-2; no clear D. Trimming removed 0 bases at V and 2 bases at J, with 5 bases between. This CDR3 region has 14 residues. The germline V gene encodes CDR1 SGHRS and CDR2 YFSETQ. In nucleotides, the CDR3 is TGCGCCAGCAGCTTGGCGACCAACACCGGGGAGCTGTTTTTT. It encodes CASSLATNTGELFF.

The chain combines TRBV27 with TRBJ2-3; D is uncertain. V was shortened by 4 bases and J by 5 bases, with 7 bases between the two germline ends. CDR3 size: 12 residues. CDR1 is MNHEY, CDR2 SMNVEV, per germline (reference sequence). The CDR3 sequence is CASSSKGDTQYF. The CDR3, as DNA: TGTGCCAGCAGTTCAAAAGGAGATACGCAGTATTTT.

In nucleotides, the CDR3 is TGCAGCGTTGAGGGCAGACTCACAGATACGCAGTATTTT. Translating gives CSVEGRLTDTQYF. The chain couples TRBV29-1 to TRBJ2-3; no clear D. Germline V gene lookup returns CDR1 SQVTM and CDR2 ANQGSEA. V lost 3 bases, J lost 2 bases, and 9 bases lay in between. This CDR3 comprises 13 residues.

This sequence joins TRBV5-4 and TRBJ2-3; 7 bases agree with TRBD1. Germline V gives CDR1 SGHNT, CDR2 YYREEE (reference sequence). V trimming: 7 bases; J trimming: 2 bases; junction bases outside the gene matches: 10. This CDR3 is built from 15 residues. CDR3 bases: TGTGCCAGCTCGAGGAAGGACAGGCTCACAGATACGCAGTATTTT. Residues: CASSRKDRLTDTQYF.

This chain connects TRBV28 to TRBJ2-3; a weak D match, TRBD2 (5 bases). The CDR3 contains 11 residues. The V end lost 3 bases, the J end lost 8 bases, and 6 bases lay between the germline ends. CDR1 is MDHEN and CDR2 is SYDVKM in the germline V gene. CDR3 sequence: CASSFEGTQYF. CDR3 DNA sequence: TGTGCCAGCAGTTTTGAGGGTACGCAGTATTTT. Full variable domain (rest looked up from reference TRBV28 and TRBJ2-3): DVKVTQSSRYLVKRTGEKVFLECVQDMDHENMFWYRQDPGLGLRLIYFSYDVKMKEKGDIPEGYSVSREKKERFSLILESASTNQTSMYLCASSFEGTQYFGPGTRLTVL.

The gene calls are TRBV5-4 and TRBJ1-2; perhaps TRBD1 as D (5 bases). Germline CDR1 reads SGHNT; CDR2 reads YYREEE (reference sequence). V was shortened by 4 bases and J by 2 bases, with 18 bases between the two germline ends. The CDR3 totals 16 residues. CDR3 region: CASSPGRGSLNYGYTF. Written as DNA, the CDR3 is TGTGCCAGCAGCCCCGGGAGGGGATCTCTAAACTATGGCTACACCTTC.

This clone was observed once. This chain joins TRBV19 and TRBJ2-7; D might be TRBD1 (5 bases). The ends were cut back, 4 bases at V and 0 bases at J, with 13 bases in the middle. The CDR3 is 15 residues long. The germline CDR1 and CDR2 sequences are LNHDA and SQIVND (reference sequence). The CDR3 spells CASSTPGSSSYEQYF. DNA of the CDR3: TGTGCCAGTAGTACCCCAGGGTCGAGCTCCTACGAGCAGTACTTC.